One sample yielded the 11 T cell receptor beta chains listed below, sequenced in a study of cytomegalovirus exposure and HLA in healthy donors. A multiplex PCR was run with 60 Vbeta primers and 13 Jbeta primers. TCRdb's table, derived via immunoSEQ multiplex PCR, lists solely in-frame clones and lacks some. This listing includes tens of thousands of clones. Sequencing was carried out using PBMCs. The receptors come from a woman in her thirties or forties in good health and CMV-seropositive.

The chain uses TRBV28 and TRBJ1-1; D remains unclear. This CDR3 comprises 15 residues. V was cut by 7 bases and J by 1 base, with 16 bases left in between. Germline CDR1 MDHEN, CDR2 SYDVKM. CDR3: CASTTSSAGNTEAFF. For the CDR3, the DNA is TGTGCCAGCACCACCTCTAGTGCCGGGAACACTGAAGCTTTCTTT.

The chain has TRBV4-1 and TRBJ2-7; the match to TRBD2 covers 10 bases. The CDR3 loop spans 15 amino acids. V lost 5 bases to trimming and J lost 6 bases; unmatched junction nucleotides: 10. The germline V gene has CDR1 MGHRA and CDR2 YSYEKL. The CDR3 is CASSATGTSAGEQYF. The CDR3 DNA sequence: TGCGCCAGCAGCGCAACCGGGACTAGCGCAGGCGAGCAGTACTTC.

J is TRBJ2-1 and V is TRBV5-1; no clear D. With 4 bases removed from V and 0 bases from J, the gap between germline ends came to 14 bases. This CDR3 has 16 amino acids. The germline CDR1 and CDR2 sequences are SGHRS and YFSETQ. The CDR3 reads CASSRPRQNSYNEQFF. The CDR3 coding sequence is TGCGCCAGCAGCCGTCCTCGCCAGAACTCCTACAATGAGCAGTTCTTC.

CDR3: CASSFDRAPYEQYF. CDR3 DNA: TGTGCCAGCAGCTTTGACAGGGCACCCTACGAGCAGTACTTC. The chain couples TRBV5-6 to TRBJ2-7, with 7 positions matching TRBD1. The J segment lost 2 bases and the V segment lost 2 bases, leaving 4 bases of the junction unmatched. Germline V gene data show CDR1 as SGHDT and CDR2 as YYEEEE. The CDR3 is 14 amino acids.

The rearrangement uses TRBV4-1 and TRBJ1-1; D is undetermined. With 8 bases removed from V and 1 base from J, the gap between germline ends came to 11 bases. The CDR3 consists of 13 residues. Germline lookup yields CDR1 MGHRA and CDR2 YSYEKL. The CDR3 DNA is TGCGCCAGCGCCCCGCGAGGGAACACTGAAGCTTTCTTT. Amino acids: CASAPRGNTEAFF.

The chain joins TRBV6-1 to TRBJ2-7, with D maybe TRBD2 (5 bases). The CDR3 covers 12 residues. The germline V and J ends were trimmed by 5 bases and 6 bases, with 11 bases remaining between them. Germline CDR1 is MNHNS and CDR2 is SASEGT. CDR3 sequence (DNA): TGTGCCAGCAGTCCCGGGATTCTCGAGCAGTACTTC. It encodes CASSPGILEQYF.

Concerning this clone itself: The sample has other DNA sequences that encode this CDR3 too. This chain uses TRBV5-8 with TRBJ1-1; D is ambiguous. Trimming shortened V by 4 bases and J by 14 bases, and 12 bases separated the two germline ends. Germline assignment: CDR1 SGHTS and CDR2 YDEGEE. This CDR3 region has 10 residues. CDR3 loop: CASSLVLAFF. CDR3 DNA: TGTGCCAGCAGCCTTGTATTGGCCTTCTTT.

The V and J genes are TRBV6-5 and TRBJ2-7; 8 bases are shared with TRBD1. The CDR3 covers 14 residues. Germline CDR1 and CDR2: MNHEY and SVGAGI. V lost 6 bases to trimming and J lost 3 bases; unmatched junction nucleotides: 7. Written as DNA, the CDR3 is TGTGCCAGCAGATTAGACAGGGGAGGCTACGAGCAGTACTTC. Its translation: CASRLDRGGYEQYF.

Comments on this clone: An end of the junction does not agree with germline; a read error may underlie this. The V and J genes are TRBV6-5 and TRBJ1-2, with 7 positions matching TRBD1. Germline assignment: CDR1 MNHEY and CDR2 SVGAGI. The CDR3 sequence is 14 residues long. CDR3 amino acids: CVSSPDRVLNGYTF. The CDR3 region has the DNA TGTGTCAGCAGCCCAGACAGGGTTCTCAATGGCTACACCTTC.

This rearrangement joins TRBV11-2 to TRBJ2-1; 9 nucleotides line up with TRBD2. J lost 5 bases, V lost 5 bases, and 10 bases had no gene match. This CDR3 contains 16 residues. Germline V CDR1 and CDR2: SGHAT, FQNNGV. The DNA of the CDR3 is TGTGCCAGCAGCCCCCTAGTATTAGCGGGAGACAATGAGCAGTTCTTC. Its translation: CASSPLVLAGDNEQFF.

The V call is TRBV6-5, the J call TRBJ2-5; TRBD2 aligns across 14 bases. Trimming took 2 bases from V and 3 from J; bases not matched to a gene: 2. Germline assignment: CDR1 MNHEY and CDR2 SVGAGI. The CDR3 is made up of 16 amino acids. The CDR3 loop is CASSYRLAGGEETQYF. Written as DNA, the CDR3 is TGTGCCAGCAGTTACAGACTAGCGGGAGGGGAAGAGACCCAGTACTTC.